The clone carrying this TCR beta chain is termed medium-sized (0.01 to 0.1%). Alpha and beta constant region primers primed reverse transcription for blood and skin samples. TCRdb fed the 5' RACE reads into MiXCR, producing one record per CDR3 protein. The table lists 20,000 to 25,000 distinct CDR3 sequences, 3.5% to 5% of them singletons. The germline V gene encodes CDR1 MDHEN and CDR2 SYDVKM. The CDR3 is 19 amino acids. Trimming shortened V by 3 bases and J by 0 bases, and 22 bases separated the two germline ends. Whole-blood samples were roughly 2.7 ml of peripheral blood from healthy adult volunteers. An oligonucleotide containing a UMI was ligated to the 3' end of TCR cDNA. The data were obtained in a study of naive and memory T cell subsets.

The chain has TRBV28 and TRBJ2-3, with D maybe TRBD1 (6 bases). The sequence derives from a male donor in good health. The CDR3: CASSLVQGKRAYSTDTQYF. Written as DNA, the CDR3 is TGTGCCAGCAGTTTGGTCCAGGGGAAGAGAGCCTATAGCACAGATACGCAGTATTTT.